The 26 T cell receptor beta chains presented below share a single source sample, sequenced in a study of T cells after posttransplantation cyclophosphamide. Using immunoSEQ multiplex PCR, the repertoire was profiled, and TCRdb retains in-frame clones only, with some absent. The sample contains about 21,000 clones, roughly 98% of which appear only once. The material sequenced was naive CD8+ T cells sorted from PBMCs. All receptors come from a middle-aged man in good health, CMV-negative, and a related stem cell transplant donor.

This chain joins TRBV18 and TRBJ1-4, with 9 positions matching TRBD1. The CDR3 covers 15 residues. Germline-derived CDR1 and CDR2 are KGHSH and LQKENI. With 7 bases clipped from V and 14 bases from J, the junction kept 17 bases outside the gene matches. CDR3 in DNA: TGTGCCAGCTGCGGGGACAGGGACATGTTCCGAGGGCTGTTTTTT. Protein: CASCGDRDMFRGLFF. Full variable domain (outside the CDR3, taken from reference TRBV18 and TRBJ1-4): NAGVMQNPRHLVRRRGQEARLRCSPMKGHSHVYWYRQLPEEGLKFMVYLQKENIIDESGMPKERFSAEFPKEGPSILRIQQVVRGDSAAYFCASCGDRDMFRGLFFGSGTQLSVL.

This clone appeared a single time. The chain has TRBV6-5 and TRBJ1-2, with TRBD1 identical over 7 bases. After removal of 2 bases from V and 6 bases from J, the junction contained 6 bases not matched to a gene. The germline V gene has CDR1 MNHEY and CDR2 SVGAGI. The length of the CDR3 is 14 residues. Here the CDR3 reads CASSYTGTDDGYTF. CDR3 bases: TGTGCCAGCAGTTACACGGGGACAGATGATGGCTACACCTTC.

This chain joins TRBV4-2 and TRBJ2-5; 7 bases are shared with TRBD2. The closer fit of TRBJ2-7 to the DNA end suggests the J call may be wrong. CDR1 is LGHNA and CDR2 is YNFKEQ in the germline V gene. CDR3 length: 14 amino acids. In DNA form, the CDR3 reads TGTGCCAGCAGTGTTTCGAGGGAGGGCTACGAGCAGTACTTC. Its protein is CASSVSREGYEQYF.

This clone was detected only once. V gene TRBV9 combines with J gene TRBJ1-5; D is unclear. The ends were cut back, 0 bases at V and 5 bases at J, with 9 bases in the middle. The CDR3 runs to 14 residues. CDR1 and CDR2 from the germline V gene are SGDLS and YYNGEE. The CDR3 DNA reads TGTGCCAGCAGCGTAGCCCCTGAGTATCAGCCCCAGCATTTT. Translation: CASSVAPEYQPQHF.

The V and J genes are TRBV25-1 and TRBJ2-3, with D perhaps TRBD2 (6 bases). The CDR3 totals 15 residues. V was trimmed by 5 bases and J by 3 bases, leaving 15 bases between them. Germline V gene sequence: CDR1 MGHDK, CDR2 SYGVNS. The CDR3 nucleotides are TGTGCCAGCAGTTATCGACTAGTTGGGACAGATACGCAGTATTTT. It translates to CASSYRLVGTDTQYF. The whole variable domain, remainder taken from reference TRBV25-1 and TRBJ2-3, is EADIYQTPRYLVIGTGKKITLECSQTMGHDKMYWYQQDPGMELHLIHYSYGVNSTEKGDLSSESTVSRIRTEHFPLTLESARPSHTSQYLCASSYRLVGTDTQYFGPGTRLTVL.

V usage is TRBV5-6 and J usage is TRBJ2-7; 9 bases fit TRBD1. The CDR3 spans 15 residues. The germline CDR1 and CDR2 sequences are SGHDT and YYEEEE. The V and J ends lost 0 bases and 1 base, in that order; junction bases with no gene match: 2. The CDR3 DNA reads as TGTGCCAGCAGCTTGGGTGGGACAGGGTCCTACGAGCAGTACTTC. Its protein is CASSLGGTGSYEQYF.

This chain uses TRBV4-2 with TRBJ2-1; a possible D gene is TRBD2 (7 bases). The V gene lost 4 bases and the J gene lost 8 bases, with 12 bases spanning the gap. Looked up from germline, CDR1 is LGHNA and CDR2 is YNFKEQ. The length of the CDR3 is 13 residues. CDR3 bases: TGTGCCAGCAGCCCTGCGGGGGCTCATGAGCAGTTCTTC. It translates to CASSPAGAHEQFF.

The chain carries TRBV7-6 and TRBJ2-6, with 8 nucleotides matching TRBD2. Losses at the gene ends were 4 bases for V and 0 bases for J; bases not matched to a gene: 8. Germline-derived CDR1 and CDR2 are SGHVS and FNYEAQ. This CDR3 has 18 residues. CDR3 DNA sequence: TGTGCCAGCAGCTCTTCAGCGGGAGTCAACTCTGGGGCCAACGTCCTGACTTTC. Translation gives CASSSSAGVNSGANVLTF.

This sequence joins TRBV28 and TRBJ2-5, with 8 bases lining up with TRBD2. With V trimmed by 11 bases and J by 5 bases, 13 bases remained unmatched. This CDR3 has 14 residues. CDR1 and CDR2 (germline): MDHEN, SYDVKM. This CDR3 reads CASSSREGAETQYF. CDR3 nucleotides: TGTGCCTCCTCGAGCCGGGAGGGAGCGGAGACCCAGTACTTC. The full variable domain, its missing parts supplied by reference TRBV28 and TRBJ2-5, is DVKVTQSSRYLVKRTGEKVFLECVQDMDHENMFWYRQDPGLGLRLIYFSYDVKMKEKGDIPEGYSVSREKKERFSLILESASTNQTSMYLCASSSREGAETQYFGPGTRLLVL.

This clone has only one observation. The rearrangement uses TRBV14 and TRBJ2-3, with TRBD1 as a possible D gene (6 bases). The V gene's germline CDR1 is SGHDN and CDR2 FVKESK. Trimming took 1 base from V and 5 from J, leaving 10 bases between them. CDR3 length: 14 amino acids. For the CDR3, the DNA is TGTGCCAGCAGCCAAGGACCAGGGGAAGATACGCAGTATTTT. Residues: CASSQGPGEDTQYF.

This chain connects TRBV6-5 to TRBJ2-1; D is uncertain. CDR3 length equals 15 residues. Per the germline V gene, CDR1 is MNHEY and CDR2 is SVGAGI. Trimming removed 5 bases at V and 0 bases at J, with 11 bases between. CDR3 sequence reads: CASSVERLSYNEQFF. DNA for the CDR3: TGTGCCAGCAGTGTGGAGCGCCTCTCCTACAATGAGCAGTTCTTC.

This clone was observed a single time. Other DNA sequences in the same sample also yield this CDR3. The chain carries TRBV6-5 and TRBJ1-1; no firm D call. The CDR3 runs 13 residues. Trimming took off 0 bases at V and 10 bases at J, with 12 bases between the two ends. Germline V CDR1 and CDR2: MNHEY, SVGAGI. CDR3 protein: CASSYSNTAGAFF. The CDR3 bases are TGTGCCAGCAGTTACTCGAATACAGCCGGAGCTTTCTTT.

The chain employs TRBV2 and TRBJ2-7, with TRBD1 identical over 9 bases. This CDR3 has 15 residues. Germline values: CDR1 SNHLY, CDR2 FYNNEI. With 6 bases clipped from V and 3 bases from J, the junction kept 9 bases outside the gene matches. CDR3 protein: CASRRFRDRDYEQYF. CDR3 bases: TGTGCCAGCAGACGCTTCCGGGACAGGGACTACGAGCAGTACTTC.

The V gene is TRBV28, the J gene TRBJ2-1; D not certain. V was trimmed by 3 bases and J by 10 bases, leaving 10 bases between them. This CDR3 is built from 12 residues. Germline values: CDR1 MDHEN, CDR2 SYDVKM. As DNA, the CDR3 is TGTGCCAGCAGTTTTTTAGAAGCCGAGCAGTTCTTC. It is translated as CASSFLEAEQFF.

The gene calls are TRBV11-2 and TRBJ2-7, with 9 positions matching TRBD2. This CDR3 region has 15 residues. Trimming cost V 0 bases and J 4 bases; bases outside gene matches: 4. Germline V CDR1 and CDR2: SGHAT, FQNNGV. DNA for the CDR3: TGTGCCAGCAGCTTAGACGCTAGCGGGATTTACGAGCAGTACTTC. Translated, it gives CASSLDASGIYEQYF.

The chain uses TRBV11-2 and TRBJ1-4; 7 bases align to TRBD1. V gave up 5 bases and J gave up 7 bases; unmatched junction bases: 10. The CDR3 has 15 amino acids. Germline V gene data show CDR1 as SGHAT and CDR2 as FQNNGV. The DNA of the CDR3 is TGTGCCAGCAGCCTACTAGGGGGCTTGGGTGAAAAACTGTTTTTT. Protein sequence: CASSLLGGLGEKLFF.

The CDR3 sequence is CASRLRASGYNEQFF. CDR3 sequence (DNA): TGTGCCAGCAGATTACGGGCTAGCGGATACAATGAGCAGTTCTTC. The V call is TRBV28, the J call TRBJ2-1; the match to TRBD2 covers 7 bases. The germline V gene has CDR1 MDHEN and CDR2 SYDVKM. J gave up 4 bases and V 6 bases, and 9 bases lay outside the gene matches. The CDR3 totals 15 residues.

The chain has TRBV7-8 and TRBJ2-1; 10 nucleotides match TRBD2. V gave up 6 bases and J gave up 4 bases; unmatched junction bases: 9. This CDR3 comprises 16 residues. From germline, CDR1 is SGHVS and CDR2 FQNEAQ. CDR3 amino acids: CASSNLPGLAYNEQFF. CDR3 in DNA: TGTGCCAGCAGTAACCTGCCGGGACTAGCGTACAATGAGCAGTTCTTC.

This chain uses TRBV19 with TRBJ1-2; possibly TRBD1 for D (5 bases). The CDR3 loop spans 15 amino acids. From germline, CDR1 is LNHDA and CDR2 SQIVND (reference sequence). Trimming stripped 5 bases from V and 2 bases from J, with 15 bases between. The CDR3 reads CASSSVGGGNYGYTF. The CDR3 nucleotides are TGTGCCAGTAGTTCCGTCGGGGGGGGGAACTATGGCTACACCTTC.

This rearrangement joins TRBV11-3 to TRBJ2-1; possible D gene TRBD2, 6 bases. Trimming removed 5 bases at V and 9 bases at J, with 23 bases between. Germline V gene data show CDR1 as SGHNT and CDR2 as YENEEA. The CDR3 covers 16 residues. The CDR3 bases are TGTGCCAGCAGCCCCCGTAGCGGATCTCCTACAATTGAGCAGTTCTTC. Translated: CASSPRSGSPTIEQFF.

A few counts support this clone. The V call is TRBV7-9, the J call TRBJ2-7; D not resolved. This CDR3 has 11 amino acids. Trimming cost V 7 bases and J 3 bases, with 7 bases left between them. Looked up from germline, CDR1 is SEHNR and CDR2 is FQNEAQ (reference sequence). This chain's CDR3 is CASTSIYEQYF. The CDR3 nucleotides are TGTGCCAGCACCTCTATCTACGAGCAGTACTTC.

The chain couples TRBV9 to TRBJ2-2, with 10 bases that match TRBD1. The J segment lost 1 base and the V segment lost 4 bases, leaving 4 bases of the junction unmatched. Per the germline V gene, CDR1 is SGDLS and CDR2 is YYNGEE. This CDR3 has 16 amino acids. CDR3 in DNA: TGTGCCAGCAGCCCTTGGACAGGGGGGAACACCGGGGAGCTGTTTTTT. It specifies CASSPWTGGNTGELFF.

The chain uses TRBV19 and TRBJ2-1; TRBD2 might be the D (5 bases). The length of the CDR3 is 11 residues. Germline CDR1 LNHDA, CDR2 SQIVND (reference sequence). V gave up 7 bases and J gave up 9 bases, with 10 bases separating them. This chain's CDR3 is CASIEGSEQFF. Written as DNA, the CDR3 is TGTGCCAGTATCGAGGGTAGTGAGCAGTTCTTC.

The chain carries TRBV4-3 and TRBJ2-7; TRBD2 aligns across 7 bases. The CDR3 length is 16 residues. The V gene end was trimmed by 0 bases and the J gene end by 0 bases; junction bases not matched to a gene: 5. Germline lookup yields CDR1 LGHNA and CDR2 YSLEER. The CDR3 protein is CASSQDPGGSSYEQYF. The CDR3 DNA reads as TGCGCCAGCAGCCAAGATCCCGGGGGGAGCTCCTACGAGCAGTACTTC.

The gene calls are TRBV4-2 and TRBJ2-7; 10 bases fit TRBD2. V gave up 4 bases and J gave up 3 bases; unmatched junction bases: 6. The CDR3 consists of 15 residues. The germline V gene has CDR1 LGHNA and CDR2 YNFKEQ. Here the CDR3 reads CASSPQREGDYEQYF. DNA of the CDR3: TGTGCCAGCAGCCCTCAGCGGGAGGGGGACTACGAGCAGTACTTC.

This rearrangement joins TRBV7-9 to TRBJ2-7; 10 positions match TRBD2. Germline V CDR1 and CDR2: SEHNR, FQNEAQ (reference sequence). The CDR3 consists of 15 residues. V dropped 4 bases and J dropped 3; count of bases not matched to a gene: 6. CDR3 sequence: CASSSASGSIYEQYF. CDR3 bases: TGTGCCAGCAGCTCCGCTAGCGGGAGTATCTACGAGCAGTACTTC.